This entry concerns a single T cell receptor (beta chain). Its antigen is not identified. The data originate from a study of T cells in Graves' hyperthyroidism and ophthalmopathy. Overall study findings and caveats: Blood also contained most expanded thyroid clonotypes above 0.001. Ophthalmopathy could be told apart from stable hyperthyroidism with a 13 V-J model.

For the diagnoses, clinical symptoms, serum thyroxine and TRAb, thyroid ultrasound and orbital computed tomography were used. It was RNA transcripts that yielded the amplified TCR beta CDR3 regions. Carried out on the TCR CDR3, a first-round RT-PCR used the HTBI primer set. MiXCR was run by TCRdb on the multiplex PCR reads, yielding one entry per CDR3 protein. Here the sample spans over 650,000 distinct CDR3 sequences, 16% being singletons. Per the germline V gene, CDR1 is MNHNS and CDR2 is SASEGT. The V segment lost 4 bases and the J segment 3 bases; nucleotides outside the gene matches: 7. The CDR3 contains 15 residues.

The receptor comes from a man aged 18 to 30 with Graves' hyperthyroidism. The chain uses TRBV6-1 and TRBJ2-7; TRBD1 matches 9 bases. The specimen was blood. CDR3 coding DNA: TGTGCCAGCAGTGCCCCGGGACAGGGTCTCTACGAGCAGTACTTC. The encoded protein is CASSAPGQGLYEQYF.